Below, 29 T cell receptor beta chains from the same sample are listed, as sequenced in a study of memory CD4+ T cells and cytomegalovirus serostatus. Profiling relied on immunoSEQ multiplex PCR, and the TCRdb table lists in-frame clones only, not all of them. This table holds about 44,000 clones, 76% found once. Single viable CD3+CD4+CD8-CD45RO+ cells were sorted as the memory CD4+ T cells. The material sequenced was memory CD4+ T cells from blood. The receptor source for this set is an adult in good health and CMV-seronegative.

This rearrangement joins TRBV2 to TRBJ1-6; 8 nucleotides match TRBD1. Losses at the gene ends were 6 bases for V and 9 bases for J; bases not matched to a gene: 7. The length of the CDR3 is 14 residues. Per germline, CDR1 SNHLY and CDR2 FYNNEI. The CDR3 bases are TGTGCCAGCAGCCAGGACAGGGTGGGTTCACCCCTCCACTTT. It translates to CASSQDRVGSPLHF. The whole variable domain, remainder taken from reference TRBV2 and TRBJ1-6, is EPEVTQTPSHQVTQMGQEVILRCVPISNHLYFYWYRQILGQKVEFLVSFYNNEISEKSEIFDDQFSVERPDGSNFTLKIRSTKLEDSAMYFCASSQDRVGSPLHFGNGTRLTVT.

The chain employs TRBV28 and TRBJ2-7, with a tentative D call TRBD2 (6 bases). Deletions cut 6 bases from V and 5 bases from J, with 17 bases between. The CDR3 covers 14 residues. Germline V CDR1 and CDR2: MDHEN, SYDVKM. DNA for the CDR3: TGTGCCAGCAGACCTATACTAGCTGGCCACGAGCAGTACTTC. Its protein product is CASRPILAGHEQYF. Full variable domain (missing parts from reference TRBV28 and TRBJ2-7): DVKVTQSSRYLVKRTGEKVFLECVQDMDHENMFWYRQDPGLGLRLIYFSYDVKMKEKGDIPEGYSVSREKKERFSLILESASTNQTSMYLCASRPILAGHEQYFGPGTRLTVT.

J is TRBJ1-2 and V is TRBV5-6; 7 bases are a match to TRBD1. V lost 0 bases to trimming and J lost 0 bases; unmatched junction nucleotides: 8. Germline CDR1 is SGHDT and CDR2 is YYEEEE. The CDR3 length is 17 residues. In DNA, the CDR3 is TGTGCCAGCAGCTTGGAAGCAGGGGGAAGAACTAACTATGGCTACACCTTC. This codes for CASSLEAGGRTNYGYTF. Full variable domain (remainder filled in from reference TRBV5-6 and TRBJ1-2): DAGVTQSPTHLIKTRGQQVTLRCSPKSGHDTVSWYQQALGQGPQFIFQYYEEEERQRGNFPDRFSGHQFPNYSSELNVNALLLGDSALYLCASSLEAGGRTNYGYTFGSGTRLTVV.

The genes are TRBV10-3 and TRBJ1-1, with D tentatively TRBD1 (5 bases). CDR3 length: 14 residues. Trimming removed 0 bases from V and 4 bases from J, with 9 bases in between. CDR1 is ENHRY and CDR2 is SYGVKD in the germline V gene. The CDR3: CAISESGELTEAFF. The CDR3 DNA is TGTGCCATCAGTGAGTCGGGGGAACTCACTGAAGCTTTCTTT.

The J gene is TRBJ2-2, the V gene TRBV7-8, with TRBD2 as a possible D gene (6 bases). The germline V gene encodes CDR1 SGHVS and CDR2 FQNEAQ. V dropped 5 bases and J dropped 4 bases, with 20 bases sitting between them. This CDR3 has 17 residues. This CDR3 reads CASSKSWGVSGTGELFF. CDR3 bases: TGTGCCAGCAGCAAATCCTGGGGGGTCTCGGGCACCGGGGAGCTGTTTTTT.

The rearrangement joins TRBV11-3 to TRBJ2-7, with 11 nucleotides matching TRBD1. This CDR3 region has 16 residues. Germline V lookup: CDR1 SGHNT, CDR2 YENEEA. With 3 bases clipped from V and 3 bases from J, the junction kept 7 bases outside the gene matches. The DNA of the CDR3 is TGTGCCAGCAGCTTGGGTACTGGGACAGGGGGCTACGAGCAGTACTTC. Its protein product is CASSLGTGTGGYEQYF.

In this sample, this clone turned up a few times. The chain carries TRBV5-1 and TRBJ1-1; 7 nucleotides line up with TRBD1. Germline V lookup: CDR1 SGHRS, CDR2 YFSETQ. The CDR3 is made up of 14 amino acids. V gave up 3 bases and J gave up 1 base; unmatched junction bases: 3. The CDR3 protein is CASSSGQPNTEAFF. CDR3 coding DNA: TGCGCCAGCAGCTCGGGACAGCCGAACACTGAAGCTTTCTTT. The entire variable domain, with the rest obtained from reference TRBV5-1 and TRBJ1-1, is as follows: KAGVTQTPRYLIKTRGQQVTLSCSPISGHRSVSWYQQTPGQGLQFLFEYFSETQRNKGNFPGRFSGRQFSNSRSEMNVSTLELGDSALYLCASSSGQPNTEAFFGQGTRLTVV.

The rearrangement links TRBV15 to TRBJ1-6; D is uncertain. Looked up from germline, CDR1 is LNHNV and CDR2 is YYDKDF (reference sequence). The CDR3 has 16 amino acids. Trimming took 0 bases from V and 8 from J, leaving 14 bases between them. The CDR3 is CATSRDRFGLDSPLHF. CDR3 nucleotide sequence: TGTGCCACCAGCAGAGACAGATTTGGTCTCGATTCACCCCTCCACTTT.

This CDR3 is CASSFPRKAPGTEAFF. The CDR3 nucleotides read TGTGCCAGCAGCTTCCCGCGGAAAGCCCCAGGGACTGAAGCTTTCTTT. This chain connects TRBV7-9 to TRBJ1-1; D is possibly TRBD1 (5 bases). This CDR3 region has 16 residues. Between the trimmed V and J ends, which lost 3 bases and 5 bases, there was a span of 19 bases. CDR1 is SEHNR, CDR2 FQNEAQ, per germline (reference sequence).

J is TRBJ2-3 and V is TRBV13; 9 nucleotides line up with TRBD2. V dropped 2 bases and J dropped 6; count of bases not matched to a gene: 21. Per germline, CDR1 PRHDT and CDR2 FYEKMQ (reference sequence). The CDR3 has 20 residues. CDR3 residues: CASSLSVFVAGGTSRDTQYF. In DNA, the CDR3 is TGTGCCAGCAGCTTATCTGTGTTTGTGGCGGGGGGGACGTCGAGGGATACGCAGTATTTT.

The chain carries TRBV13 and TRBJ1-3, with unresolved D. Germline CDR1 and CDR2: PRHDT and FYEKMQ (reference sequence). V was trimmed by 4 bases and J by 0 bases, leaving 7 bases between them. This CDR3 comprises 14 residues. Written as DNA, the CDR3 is TGTGCCAGCAGCTCACAGAGCTCTGGAAACACCATATATTTT. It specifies CASSSQSSGNTIYF.

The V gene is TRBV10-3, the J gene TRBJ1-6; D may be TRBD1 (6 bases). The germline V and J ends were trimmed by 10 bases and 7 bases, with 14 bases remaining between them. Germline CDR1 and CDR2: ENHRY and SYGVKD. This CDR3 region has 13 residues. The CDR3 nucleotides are TGTGCCACCAGATCCGACAGGAATTCACCCCTCCACTTT. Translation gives CATRSDRNSPLHF.

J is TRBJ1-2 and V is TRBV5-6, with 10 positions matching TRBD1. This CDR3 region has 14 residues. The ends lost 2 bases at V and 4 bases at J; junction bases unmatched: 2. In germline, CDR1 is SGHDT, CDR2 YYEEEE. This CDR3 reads CASSFGDRGYGYTF. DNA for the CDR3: TGTGCCAGCAGCTTCGGGGACAGGGGCTATGGCTACACCTTC.

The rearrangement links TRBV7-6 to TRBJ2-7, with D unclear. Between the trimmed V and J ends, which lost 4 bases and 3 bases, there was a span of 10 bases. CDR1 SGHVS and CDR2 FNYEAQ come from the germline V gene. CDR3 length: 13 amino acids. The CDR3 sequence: CASSWQANYEQYF. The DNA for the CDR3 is TGTGCCAGCAGCTGGCAGGCGAACTACGAGCAGTACTTC.

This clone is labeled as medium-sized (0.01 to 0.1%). CDR3 in amino acids: CASSALTGLSGFEAFF. CDR3 coding DNA: TGTGCCAGCAGCGCCTTGACAGGGCTTTCCGGTTTTGAAGCTTTCTTT. The chain links TRBV9 to TRBJ1-1, with 7 positions matching TRBD1. The CDR3 is 16 amino acids. V lost 3 bases and J lost 7; bases outside the gene matches: 15. Germline CDR1 is SGDLS and CDR2 is YYNGEE.

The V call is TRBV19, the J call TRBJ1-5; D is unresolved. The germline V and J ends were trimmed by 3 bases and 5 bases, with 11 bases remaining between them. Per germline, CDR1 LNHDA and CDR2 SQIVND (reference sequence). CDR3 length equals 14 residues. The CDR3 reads CASSMLLGDQPQHF. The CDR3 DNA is TGTGCCAGTAGTATGCTCCTGGGAGATCAGCCCCAGCATTTT.

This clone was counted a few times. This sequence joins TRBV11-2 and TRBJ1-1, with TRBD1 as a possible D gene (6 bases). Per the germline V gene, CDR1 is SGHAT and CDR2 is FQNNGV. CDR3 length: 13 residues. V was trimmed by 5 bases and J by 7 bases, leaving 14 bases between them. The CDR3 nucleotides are TGTGCCAGCAGCACGGACAGACTTAATGAAGCTTTCTTT. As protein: CASSTDRLNEAFF.

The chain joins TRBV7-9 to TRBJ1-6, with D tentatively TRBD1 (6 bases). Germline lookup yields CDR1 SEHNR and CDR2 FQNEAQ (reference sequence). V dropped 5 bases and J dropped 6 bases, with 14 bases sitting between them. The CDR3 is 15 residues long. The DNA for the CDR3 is TGTGCCAGCAGCCCCTCGAGGGGGAGTAATTCACCCCTCCACTTT. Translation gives CASSPSRGSNSPLHF. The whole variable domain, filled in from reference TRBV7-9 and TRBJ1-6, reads DTGVSQNPRHKITKRGQNVTFRCDPISEHNRLYWYRQTLGQGPEFLTYFQNEAQLEKSRLLSDRFSAERPKGSFSTLEIQRTEQGDSAMYLCASSPSRGSNSPLHFGNGTRLTVT.

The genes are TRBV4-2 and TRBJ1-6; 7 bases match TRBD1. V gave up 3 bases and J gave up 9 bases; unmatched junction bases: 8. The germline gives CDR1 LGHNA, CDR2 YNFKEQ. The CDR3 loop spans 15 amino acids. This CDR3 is CASSHAGGRGSPLHF. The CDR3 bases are TGTGCCAGCAGCCACGCAGGGGGAAGGGGTTCACCCCTCCACTTT.

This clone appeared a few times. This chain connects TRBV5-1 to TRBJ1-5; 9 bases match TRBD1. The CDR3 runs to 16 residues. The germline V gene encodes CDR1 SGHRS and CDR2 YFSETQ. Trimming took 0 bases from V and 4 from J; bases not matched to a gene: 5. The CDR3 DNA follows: TGCGCCAGCAGCTTGGTTCGGGACAGGGTTAATCAGCCCCAGCATTTT. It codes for CASSLVRDRVNQPQHF.

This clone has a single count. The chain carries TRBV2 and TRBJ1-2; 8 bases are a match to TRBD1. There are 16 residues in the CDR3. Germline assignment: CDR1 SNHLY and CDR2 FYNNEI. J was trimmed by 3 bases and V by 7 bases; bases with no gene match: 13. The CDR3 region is CASKPSSAGGDYGYTF. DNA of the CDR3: TGTGCCAGCAAACCCAGTTCGGCAGGGGGCGACTATGGCTACACCTTC.

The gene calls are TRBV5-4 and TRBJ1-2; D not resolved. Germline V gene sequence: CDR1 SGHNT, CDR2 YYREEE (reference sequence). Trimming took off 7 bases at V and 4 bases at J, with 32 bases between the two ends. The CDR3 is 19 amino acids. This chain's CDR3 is CASRPPLGNSTLGGYGYTF. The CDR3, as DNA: TGTGCCAGCCGCCCTCCGTTGGGAAACAGCACGCTCGGCGGCTATGGCTACACCTTC.

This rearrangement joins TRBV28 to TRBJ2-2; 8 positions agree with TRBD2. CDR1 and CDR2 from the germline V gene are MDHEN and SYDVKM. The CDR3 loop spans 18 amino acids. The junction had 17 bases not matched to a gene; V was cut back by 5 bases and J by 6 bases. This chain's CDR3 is CASSEIRPGLGGPGELFF. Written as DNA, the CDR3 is TGTGCCAGCAGTGAAATACGACCGGGACTAGGGGGGCCCGGGGAGCTGTTTTTT.

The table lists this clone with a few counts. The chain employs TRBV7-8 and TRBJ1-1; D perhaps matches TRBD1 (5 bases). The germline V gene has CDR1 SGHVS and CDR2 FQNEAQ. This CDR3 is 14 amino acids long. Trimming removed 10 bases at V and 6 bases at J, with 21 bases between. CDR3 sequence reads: CATEAEGLLAEAFF. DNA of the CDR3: TGTGCCACCGAGGCAGAGGGACTCCTCGCTGAAGCTTTCTTT.

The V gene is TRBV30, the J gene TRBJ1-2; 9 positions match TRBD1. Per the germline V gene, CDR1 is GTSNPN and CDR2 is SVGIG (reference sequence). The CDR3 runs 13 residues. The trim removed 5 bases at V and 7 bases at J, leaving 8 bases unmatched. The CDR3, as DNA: TGTGCCTGGGGGAACAGGGGGCTCGGTGGCTACACCTTC. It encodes CAWGNRGLGGYTF.

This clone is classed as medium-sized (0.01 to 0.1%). The CDR3, as DNA: TGTGCCAGCGGGACAGCCTATGGCTACACCTTC. Its protein is CASGTAYGYTF. The rearrangement joins TRBV6-6 to TRBJ1-2; TRBD1 matches 7 bases. Germline V gene lookup returns CDR1 MNHNY and CDR2 SVGAGI (reference sequence). This CDR3 is built from 11 residues. V lost 8 bases and J lost 4; bases outside the gene matches: 1.

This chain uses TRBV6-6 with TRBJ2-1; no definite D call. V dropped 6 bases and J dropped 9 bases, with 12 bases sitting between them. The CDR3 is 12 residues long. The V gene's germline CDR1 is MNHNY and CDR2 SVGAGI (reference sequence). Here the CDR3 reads CASRLEGFEQFF. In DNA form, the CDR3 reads TGTGCCAGCAGGTTGGAAGGGTTTGAGCAGTTCTTC.

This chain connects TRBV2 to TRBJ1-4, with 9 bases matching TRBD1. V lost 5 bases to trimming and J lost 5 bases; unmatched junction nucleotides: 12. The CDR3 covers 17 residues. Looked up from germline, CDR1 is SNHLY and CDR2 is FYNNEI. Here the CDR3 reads CASSPRAGGTGNEKLFF. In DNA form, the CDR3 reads TGTGCCAGCAGTCCCAGAGCAGGCGGGACAGGGAATGAAAAACTGTTTTTT.

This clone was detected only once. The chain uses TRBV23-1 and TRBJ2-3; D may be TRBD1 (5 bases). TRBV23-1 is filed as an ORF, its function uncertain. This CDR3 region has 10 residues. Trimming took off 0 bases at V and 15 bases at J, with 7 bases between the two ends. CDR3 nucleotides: TGCGCCAGCAGTCAATCAGGGGTCTATTTT. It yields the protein CASSQSGVYF.